This TCR beta chain was sequenced during a study of blood T cell repertoires in COVID-19. In germline, CDR1 is LNHNV, CDR2 YYDKDF (reference sequence). Trimming removed 5 bases from V and 8 bases from J, with 13 bases in between. There are 13 residues in the CDR3. The recovered donors of Cohort 3 showed two negative PCRs, clearance, or symptom resolution. Some clones are missing from TCRdb's copy, which holds only in-frame ones; the method was immunoSEQ multiplex PCR. The sample records roughly 200,000 clones, about nine tenths being singletons. The V and J genes are TRBV15 and TRBJ1-5, with a possible D match to TRBD1 (6 bases). The sample comprised PBMCs or T cells enriched from blood (not recorded which). This TCR was sampled from a woman aged 25 to 39 who had recovered from COVID-19. The CDR3 loop reads CATSLDQGKPQHF. CDR3 nucleotide sequence: TGTGCCACCAGCTTGGACCAGGGGAAGCCCCAGCATTTT.